Described below is a single T cell receptor beta chain sequence and its context. These data come from a study of control samples from healthy donors and cancer patients. TCRdb's table, derived via immunoSEQ multiplex PCR, lists solely in-frame clones and lacks some. Of about 410,000 clones in the sample, about 93% were seen once. V lost 5 bases and J 6 bases, leaving 13 bases between the germline ends. The CDR3 is 13 residues long. Per germline, CDR1 MDHEN and CDR2 SYDVKM. What was sequenced was PBMCs. V usage is TRBV28 and J usage is TRBJ1-1; no reliable D call. The sequence derives from a man aged 35-49 years with head and neck cancer. The CDR3 spells CASSLRFLSEAFF. The CDR3 DNA follows: TGTGCCAGCAGTCTAAGGTTTTTGTCTGAAGCTTTCTTT.